The rows below give T cell receptor beta chains drawn from one sample of a study of OX40 agonist ivuxolimab in advanced cancers. Repertoires were generated with immunoSEQ multiplex PCR, while TCRdb's copy carries only in-frame clones and drops some. The data hold some 68,000 clones, with about 88% observed a single time. This specimen was CD4+ or CD8+ T cells sorted from blood, taken in a trial of the OX40 agonist ivuxolimab. These receptors originate from an adult with an advanced solid tumor such as melanoma, head and neck, liver or kidney cancer. Each CDR3 is given with its conserved first and last residue. Fields, in order: V gene, J gene, clone size, D gene, CDR3 protein, CDR3 DNA. A D gene is named only where the DNA matches it firmly. Clone size is given for some rows only: seen once, a few or many times, or a class if the clone is expanded.

TRBV7-9,TRBJ2-7,few,TRBD1,CASSFPDRGYEQYF,TGTGCCAGCAGCTTCCCGGACAGGGGCTACGAGCAGTACTTC
TRBV9,TRBJ2-5,-,TRBD2,CASSGLAGSETQYF,TGTGCCAGCAGCGGACTAGCGGGATCAGAGACCCAGTACTTC
TRBV30,TRBJ1-5,few,-,CAWSQGSNQPQHF,TGTGCCTGGAGCCAGGGTAGCAATCAGCCCCAGCATTTT
TRBV2,TRBJ1-1,-,-,CASSVYIENTEAFF,TGTGCCAGCAGTGTTTATATAGAGAACACTGAAGCTTTCTTT
TRBV5-6,TRBJ2-7,-,TRBD2,CASSYGLAGHYEQYF,TGTGCCAGCAGCTATGGACTAGCGGGACACTACGAGCAGTACTTC
TRBV5-1,TRBJ1-1,-,TRBD1,CASRSDRATEAFF,TGCGCCAGCAGATCAGACAGGGCCACTGAAGCTTTCTTT
TRBV7-2,TRBJ2-4,-,TRBD2,CASSPSTSGRAGNIQYF,TGTGCCAGCAGCCCCTCGACTAGCGGGAGGGCCGGAAACATTCAGTACTTC
TRBV29-1,TRBJ2-1,few,TRBD2,CSVGLAGGPGEQFF,TGCAGCGTCGGATTAGCGGGAGGGCCGGGGGAGCAGTTCTTC
TRBV11-3,TRBJ2-7,-,-,CASSLSWGYEQYF,TGTGCCAGCAGCCTATCGTGGGGTTACGAGCAGTACTTC
TRBV19,TRBJ2-1,-,TRBD2,CASSIGASGRVNEQFF,TGTGCCAGTAGTATAGGGGCTAGCGGGAGGGTCAATGAGCAGTTCTTC
TRBV7-9,TRBJ2-1,-,TRBD2,CASSLSASGGNEQFF,TGTGCCAGCAGCTTATCGGCTAGCGGGGGGAATGAGCAGTTCTTC
TRBV7-3,TRBJ1-1,-,-,CASASQGNTEAFF,TGTGCCAGCGCCTCTCAGGGAAACACTGAAGCTTTCTTT
TRBV7-7,TRBJ2-2,-,TRBD2,CASSLGGGNTGELFF,TGTGCTAGCAGCTTAGGCGGGGGGAACACCGGGGAGCTGTTTTTT
TRBV18,TRBJ1-1,-,-,CASSQTANTEAFF,TGTGCCAGCTCGCAGACAGCGAACACTGAAGCTTTCTTT
TRBV29-1,TRBJ2-7,-,-,CSVEDIQGLGEQYF,TGCAGCGTTGAAGACATACAGGGATTAGGCGAGCAGTACTTC
TRBV29-1,TRBJ1-2,-,-,CSVEPGANYGYTF,TGCAGCGTTGAACCAGGGGCGAACTATGGCTACACCTTC
TRBV7-9,TRBJ2-3,-,TRBD1,CASSFQGVPTDTQYF,TGTGCCAGCAGCTTTCAGGGGGTCCCCACAGATACGCAGTATTTT
TRBV6-5,TRBJ1-3,-,-,CASSYSSRSSGNTIYF,TGTGCCAGCAGTTACTCATCGCGGAGCTCTGGAAACACCATATATTTT
TRBV28,TRBJ1-2,-,TRBD1,CASSSQGANYGYTF,TGTGCCAGCAGTTCTCAGGGGGCGAACTATGGCTACACCTTC
TRBV6-1,TRBJ1-3,-,-,CASSYQDTIYF,TGTGCCAGCAGTTACCAGGACACCATATATTTT
TRBV10-3,TRBJ2-3,-,TRBD2,CAITQSGRPDTQYF,TGTGCCATCACACAAAGCGGGAGGCCAGATACGCAGTATTTT
TRBV7-2,TRBJ1-3,few,TRBD1,CASSLGQSSGNTIYF,TGTGCCAGCAGCCTGGGACAGAGCTCTGGAAACACCATATATTTT
TRBV30,TRBJ2-1,-,TRBD2,CAWSRGLAFNEQFF,TGTGCCTGGAGTAGAGGACTAGCGTTCAATGAGCAGTTCTTC
TRBV28,TRBJ1-2,-,-,CASSHDERGPF,TGTGCCAGCAGCCACGACGAGAGGGGCCCCTTC
TRBV10-3,TRBJ1-4,-,TRBD1,CASAGTANEKLFF,TGTGCCAGCGCCGGGACAGCAAATGAAAAACTGTTTTTT
TRBV7-9,TRBJ2-6,-,-,CASSLFVEARISGANVLTF,TGTGCCAGCAGCTTATTCGTGGAGGCCAGAATCTCTGGGGCCAACGTCCTGACTTTC
TRBV10-3,TRBJ1-1,-,-,CAIKQETLGTEAFF,TGTGCCATCAAACAGGAAACTTTGGGCACTGAAGCTTTCTTT
TRBV30,TRBJ1-3,-,-,CAWSARAEYGNTIYF,TGTGCCTGGAGTGCCCGGGCCGAATATGGAAACACCATATATTTT
TRBV30,TRBJ1-3,-,-,CAWTQGNTIYF,TGTGCCTGGACCCAGGGAAACACCATATATTTT
TRBV10-3,TRBJ2-6,many,-,CAISEGSGANVLTF,TGTGCCATCAGTGAGGGCTCTGGGGCCAACGTCCTGACTTTC
TRBV6-1,TRBJ1-5,-,-,CASNSGQPQHF,TGTGCCAGCAACAGCGGTCAGCCCCAGCATTTT
TRBV30,TRBJ2-1,-,TRBD1,CAWNGQGNEQFF,TGTGCCTGGAATGGACAGGGCAATGAGCAGTTCTTC
TRBV5-5,TRBJ2-2,-,-,CASSLTDTGELFF,TGTGCCAGCAGCTTGACGGACACCGGGGAGCTGTTTTTT
TRBV6-1,TRBJ2-7,-,-,CASNRRGTSYEQYF,TGTGCCAGCAATCGTAGGGGGACCTCCTACGAGCAGTACTTC
TRBV7-2,TRBJ2-5,-,-,CASSLGGGYQETQYF,TGTGCCAGCAGCTTAGGGGGCGGGTACCAAGAGACCCAGTACTTC
TRBV7-2,TRBJ1-1,-,-,CASSLIKGTEAFF,TGTGCCAGCAGCTTGATAAAGGGCACTGAAGCTTTCTTT
TRBV27,TRBJ2-5,once,TRBD2,CASSLIGRAGGSVQETQYF,TGTGCCAGCAGTTTAATCGGGAGGGCCGGGGGTTCGGTCCAAGAGACCCAGTACTTC
TRBV28,TRBJ1-5,-,-,CASSFESTGWQPQHF,TGTGCCAGCAGTTTCGAGAGTACAGGGTGGCAGCCCCAGCATTTT
TRBV5-5,TRBJ1-1,-,-,CASSTDILSAAFF,TGTGCCAGCAGCACAGACATACTATCTGCTGCTTTCTTT
TRBV7-2,TRBJ1-3,-,-,CASRRDHSGNTIYF,TGTGCCAGCAGACGGGACCACTCTGGAAACACCATATATTTT
TRBV11-2,TRBJ2-7,-,-,CASSPGALAYEQYF,TGTGCCAGCAGCCCGGGGGCACTAGCGTACGAGCAGTACTTC
TRBV28,TRBJ2-7,-,-,CASRELKQGSSIYEQYF,TGTGCCAGCAGGGAATTGAAACAGGGATCTAGTATCTACGAGCAGTACTTC
TRBV7-2,TRBJ1-1,-,-,CASSLNSVTEAFF,TGTGCCAGCAGCTTAAATTCCGTCACTGAAGCTTTCTTT
TRBV19,TRBJ2-2,-,TRBD2,CASSPGLAGRELFF,TGTGCCAGTAGTCCCGGACTAGCGGGAAGGGAGCTGTTTTTT
TRBV5-1,TRBJ2-2,-,-,CASSGDGFSGELFF,TGCGCCAGCAGCGGGGACGGCTTTTCCGGGGAGCTGTTTTTT
TRBV19,TRBJ1-1,-,-,CASSISGQGGSEAFF,TGTGCCAGTAGTATCTCGGGGCAGGGAGGGTCTGAAGCTTTCTTT
TRBV30,TRBJ2-1,-,TRBD2,CAWSTASGYYNEQFF,TGTGCCTGGAGTACGGCTAGCGGGTACTACAATGAGCAGTTCTTC